This T cell receptor beta chain was profiled in a study of T cell responses to AZD1222 COVID-19 vaccine. The method was immunoSEQ multiplex PCR; TCRdb's version includes in-frame clones alone and lacks a portion of them. This table has more than 90,000 clones, around 88% appearing once. Trimming cost V 5 bases and J 2 bases; bases outside gene matches: 11. CDR1 is MNHEY, CDR2 SVGEGT, per germline. The CDR3 loop spans 17 amino acids. The sequenced sample was peripheral blood, obtained 28 days after the second AZD1222 dose. The source of this sequence is an adult who received the AZD1222 COVID-19 vaccine. J is TRBJ1-5 and V is TRBV6-2 or TRBV6-3; 8 positions agree with TRBD1. The CDR3 coding sequence is TGTGCCAGCAGTCACGACAGGGGCGGGTCGGGCAATCAGCCCCAGCATTTT. Encoded protein: CASSHDRGGSGNQPQHF.